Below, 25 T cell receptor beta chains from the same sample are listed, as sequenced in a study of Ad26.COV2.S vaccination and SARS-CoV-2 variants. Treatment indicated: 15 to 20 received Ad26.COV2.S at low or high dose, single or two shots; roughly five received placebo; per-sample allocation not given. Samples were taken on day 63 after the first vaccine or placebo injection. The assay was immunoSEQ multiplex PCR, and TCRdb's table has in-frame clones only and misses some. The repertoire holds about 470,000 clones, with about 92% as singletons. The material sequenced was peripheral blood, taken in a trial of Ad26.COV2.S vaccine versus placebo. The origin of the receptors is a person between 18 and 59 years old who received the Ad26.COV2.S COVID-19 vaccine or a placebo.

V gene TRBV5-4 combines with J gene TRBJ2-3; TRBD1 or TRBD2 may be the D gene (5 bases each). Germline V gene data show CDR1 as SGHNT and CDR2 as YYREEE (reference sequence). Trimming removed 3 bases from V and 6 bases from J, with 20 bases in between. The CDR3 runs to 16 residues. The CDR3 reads CASSSGPAKPRDTQYF. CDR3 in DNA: TGTGCCAGCAGCTCGGGGCCTGCGAAGCCGCGGGATACGCAGTATTTT.

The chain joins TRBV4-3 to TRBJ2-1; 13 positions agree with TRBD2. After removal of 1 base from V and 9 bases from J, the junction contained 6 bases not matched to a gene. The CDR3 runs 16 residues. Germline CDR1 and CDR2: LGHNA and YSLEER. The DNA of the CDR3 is TGCGCCAGCAGCCAAGCCGGACTAGCGGGAGTAGGTGAGCAGTTCTTC. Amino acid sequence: CASSQAGLAGVGEQFF.

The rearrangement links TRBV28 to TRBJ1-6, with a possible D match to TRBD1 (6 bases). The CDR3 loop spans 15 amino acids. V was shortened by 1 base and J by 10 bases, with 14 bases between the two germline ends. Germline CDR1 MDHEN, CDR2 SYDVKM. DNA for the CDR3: TGTGCCAGCAGTTTATTTGCGGGGGCAGGGTCACCCCTCCACTTT. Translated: CASSLFAGAGSPLHF.

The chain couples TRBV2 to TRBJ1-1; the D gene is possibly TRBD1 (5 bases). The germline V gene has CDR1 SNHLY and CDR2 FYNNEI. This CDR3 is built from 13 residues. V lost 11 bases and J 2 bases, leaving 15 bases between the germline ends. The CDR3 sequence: CADSGRANTEAFF. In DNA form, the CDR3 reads TGTGCCGACAGCGGGAGGGCCAACACTGAAGCTTTCTTT.

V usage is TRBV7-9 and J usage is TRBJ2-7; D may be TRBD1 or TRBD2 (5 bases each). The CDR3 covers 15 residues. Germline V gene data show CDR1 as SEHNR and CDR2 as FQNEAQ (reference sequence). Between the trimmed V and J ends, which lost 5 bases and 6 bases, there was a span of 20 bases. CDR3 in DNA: TGTGCCAGCAGCGCCCTACAAGGGACCTCTCCCGAGCAGTACTTC. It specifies CASSALQGTSPEQYF.

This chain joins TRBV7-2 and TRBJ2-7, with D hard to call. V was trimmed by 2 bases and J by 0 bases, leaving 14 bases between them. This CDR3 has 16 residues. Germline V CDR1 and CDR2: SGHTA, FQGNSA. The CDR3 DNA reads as TGTGCCAGCAGCTTAATTCTGACACAGCCCTCCTACGAGCAGTACTTC. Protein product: CASSLILTQPSYEQYF.

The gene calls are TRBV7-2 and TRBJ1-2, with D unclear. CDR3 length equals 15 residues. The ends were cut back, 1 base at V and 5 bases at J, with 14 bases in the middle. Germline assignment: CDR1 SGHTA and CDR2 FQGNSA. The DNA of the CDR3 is TGTGCCAGCAGCTTAGTGTCAGGTGGACGATATGGCTACACCTTC. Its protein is CASSLVSGGRYGYTF.

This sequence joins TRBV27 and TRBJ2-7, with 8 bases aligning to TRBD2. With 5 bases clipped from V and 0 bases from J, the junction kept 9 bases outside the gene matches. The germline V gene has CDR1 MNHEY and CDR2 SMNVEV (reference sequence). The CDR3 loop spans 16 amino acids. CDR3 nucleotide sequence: TGTGCCAGCAGTCACCAAAGGAGCGGGAGCTCCTACGAGCAGTACTTC. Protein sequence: CASSHQRSGSSYEQYF.

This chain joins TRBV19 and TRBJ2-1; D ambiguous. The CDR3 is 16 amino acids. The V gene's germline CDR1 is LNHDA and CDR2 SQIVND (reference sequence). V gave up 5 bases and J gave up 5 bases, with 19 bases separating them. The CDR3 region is CASSPRSPGLHNEQFF. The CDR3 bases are TGTGCCAGTAGTCCGCGTTCCCCCGGCCTCCACAATGAGCAGTTCTTC.

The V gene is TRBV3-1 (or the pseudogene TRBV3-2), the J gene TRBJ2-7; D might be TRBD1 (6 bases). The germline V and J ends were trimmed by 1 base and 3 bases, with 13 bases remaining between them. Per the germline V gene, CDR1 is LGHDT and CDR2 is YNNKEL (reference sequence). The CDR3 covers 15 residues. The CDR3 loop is CASSQGLFRGYEQYF. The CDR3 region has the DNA TGTGCCAGCAGCCAAGGATTATTCAGGGGCTACGAGCAGTACTTC.

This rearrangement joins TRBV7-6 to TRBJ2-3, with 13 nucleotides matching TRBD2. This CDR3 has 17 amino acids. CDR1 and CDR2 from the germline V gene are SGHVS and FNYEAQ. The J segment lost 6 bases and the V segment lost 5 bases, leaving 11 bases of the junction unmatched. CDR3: CASSPGLAGVSGDTQYF. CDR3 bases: TGTGCCAGCAGCCCAGGACTAGCGGGAGTTTCGGGTGATACGCAGTATTTT.

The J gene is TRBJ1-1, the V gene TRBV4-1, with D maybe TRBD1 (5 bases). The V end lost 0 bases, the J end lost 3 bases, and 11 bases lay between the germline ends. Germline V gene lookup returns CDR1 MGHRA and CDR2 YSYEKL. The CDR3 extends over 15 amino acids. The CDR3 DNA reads TGCGCCAGCAGCCAAGATGCCCAGGGAGACACTGAAGCTTTCTTT. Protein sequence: CASSQDAQGDTEAFF.

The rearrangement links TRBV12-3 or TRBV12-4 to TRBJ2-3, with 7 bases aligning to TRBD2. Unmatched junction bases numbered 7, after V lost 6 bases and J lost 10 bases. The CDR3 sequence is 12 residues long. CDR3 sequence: CASSNWGGAQYF. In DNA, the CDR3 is TGTGCCAGCAGCAACTGGGGGGGTGCGCAGTATTTT.

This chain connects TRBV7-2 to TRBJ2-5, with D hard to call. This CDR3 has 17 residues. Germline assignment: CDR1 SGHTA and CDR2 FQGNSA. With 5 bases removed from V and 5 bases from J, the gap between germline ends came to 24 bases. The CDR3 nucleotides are TGTGCCAGCAGCGCCGGATACCGGGCCATACGTGGGGAGACCCAGTACTTC. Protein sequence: CASSAGYRAIRGETQYF.

DNA for the CDR3: TGTGCCAGCAGCTCCCGGGGGGCCTACGAGCAGTACTTC. It yields the protein CASSSRGAYEQYF. This chain connects TRBV7-9 to TRBJ2-7; TRBD2 agrees at 7 bases. The CDR3 loop spans 13 amino acids. The ends lost 4 bases at V and 2 bases at J; junction bases unmatched: 2. Germline CDR1 and CDR2: SEHNR and FQNEAQ (reference sequence).

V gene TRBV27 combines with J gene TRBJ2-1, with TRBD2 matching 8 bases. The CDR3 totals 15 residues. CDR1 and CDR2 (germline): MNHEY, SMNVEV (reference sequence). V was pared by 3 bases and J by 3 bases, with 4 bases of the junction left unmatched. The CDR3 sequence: CASSFGLASYNEQFF. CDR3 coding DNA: TGTGCCAGCAGTTTCGGACTAGCTAGCTACAATGAGCAGTTCTTC.

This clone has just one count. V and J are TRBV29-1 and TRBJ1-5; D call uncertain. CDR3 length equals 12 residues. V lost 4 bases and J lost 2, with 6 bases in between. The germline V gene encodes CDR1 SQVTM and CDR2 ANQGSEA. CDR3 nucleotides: TGCAGCGTTGGCAGTCGCAATCAGCCCCAGCATTTT. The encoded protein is CSVGSRNQPQHF.

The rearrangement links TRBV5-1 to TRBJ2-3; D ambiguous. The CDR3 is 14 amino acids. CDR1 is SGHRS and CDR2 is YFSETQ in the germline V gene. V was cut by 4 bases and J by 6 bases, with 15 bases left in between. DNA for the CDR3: TGCGCCAGCAGCCCTCCGCCCCCTTTGGATACGCAGTATTTT. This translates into CASSPPPPLDTQYF.

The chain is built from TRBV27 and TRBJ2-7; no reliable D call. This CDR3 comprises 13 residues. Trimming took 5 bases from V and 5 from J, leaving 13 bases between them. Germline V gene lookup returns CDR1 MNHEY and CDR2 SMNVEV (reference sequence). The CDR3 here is CASSPYSTNEQYF. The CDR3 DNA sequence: TGTGCCAGCAGTCCATACTCAACCAACGAGCAGTACTTC.

CDR3 coding DNA: TGTGCCAGCAGTGAAAGACAGGGGCAGAACACTGAAGCTTTCTTT. Amino acids: CASSERQGQNTEAFF. The chain carries TRBV6-1 and TRBJ1-1; TRBD1 aligns across 8 bases. Per the germline V gene, CDR1 is MNHNS and CDR2 is SASEGT. Germline trimming cut 2 bases from V and 1 base from J; bases unmatched to any gene: 3. The CDR3 is made up of 15 amino acids.

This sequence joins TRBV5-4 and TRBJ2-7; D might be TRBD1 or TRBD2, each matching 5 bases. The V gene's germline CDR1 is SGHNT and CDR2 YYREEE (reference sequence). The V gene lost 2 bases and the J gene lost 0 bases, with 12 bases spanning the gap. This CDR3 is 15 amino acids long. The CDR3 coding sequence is TGTGCCAGCAGCTTACGGGGCGGCAGCTCCTACGAGCAGTACTTC. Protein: CASSLRGGSSYEQYF.

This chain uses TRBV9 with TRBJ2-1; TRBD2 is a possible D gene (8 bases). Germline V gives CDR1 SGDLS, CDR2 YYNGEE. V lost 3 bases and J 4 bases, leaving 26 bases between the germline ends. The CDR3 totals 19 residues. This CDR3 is CASSAGQGGRLAGYNEQFF. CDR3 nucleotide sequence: TGTGCCAGCAGCGCCGGGCAGGGGGGTCGGCTAGCGGGTTACAATGAGCAGTTCTTC.

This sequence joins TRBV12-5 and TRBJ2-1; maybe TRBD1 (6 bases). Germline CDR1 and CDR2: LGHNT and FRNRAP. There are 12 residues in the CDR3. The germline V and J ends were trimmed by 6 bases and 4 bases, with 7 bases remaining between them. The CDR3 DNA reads TGTGCTAGTGGAACAGGGTACAATGAGCAGTTCTTC. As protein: CASGTGYNEQFF. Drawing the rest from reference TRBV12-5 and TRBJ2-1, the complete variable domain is DARVTQTPRHKVTEMGQEVTMRCQPILGHNTVFWYRQTMMQGLELLAYFRNRAPLDDSGMPKDRFSAEMPDATLATLKIQPSEPRDSAVYFCASGTGYNEQFFGPGTRLTVL.

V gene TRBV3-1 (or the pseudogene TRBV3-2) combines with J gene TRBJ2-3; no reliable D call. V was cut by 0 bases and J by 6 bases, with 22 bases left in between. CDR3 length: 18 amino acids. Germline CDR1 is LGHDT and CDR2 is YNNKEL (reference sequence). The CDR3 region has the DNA TGTGCCAGCAGCCAAGATCAATTAGACTGGGGTTCCGCGGATACGCAGTATTTT. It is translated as CASSQDQLDWGSADTQYF.

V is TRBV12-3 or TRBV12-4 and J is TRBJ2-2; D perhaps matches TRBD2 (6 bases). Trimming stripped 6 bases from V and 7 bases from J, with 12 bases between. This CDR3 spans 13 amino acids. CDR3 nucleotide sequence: TGTGCCAGCAGCGGGACTGTGGGCGGGGAGCTGTTTTTT. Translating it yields CASSGTVGGELFF.